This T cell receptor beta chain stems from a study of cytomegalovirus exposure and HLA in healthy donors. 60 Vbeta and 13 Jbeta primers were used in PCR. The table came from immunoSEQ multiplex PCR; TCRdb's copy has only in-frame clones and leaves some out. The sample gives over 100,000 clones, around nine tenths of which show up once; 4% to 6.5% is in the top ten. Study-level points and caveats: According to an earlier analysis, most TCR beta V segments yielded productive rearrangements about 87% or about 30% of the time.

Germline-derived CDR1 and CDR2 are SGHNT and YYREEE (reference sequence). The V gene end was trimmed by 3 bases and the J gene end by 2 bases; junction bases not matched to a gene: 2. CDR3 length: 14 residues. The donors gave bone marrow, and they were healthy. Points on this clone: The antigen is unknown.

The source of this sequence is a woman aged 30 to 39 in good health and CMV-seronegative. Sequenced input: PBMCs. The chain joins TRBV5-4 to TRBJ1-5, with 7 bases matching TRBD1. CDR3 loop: CASSSQGGNQPQHF. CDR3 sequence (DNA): TGTGCCAGCAGCTCTCAGGGGGGCAATCAGCCCCAGCATTTT.